This section outlines one T cell receptor beta chain sequence together with its context. The sample comes from a study of CD8+ T cells in alopecia areata. RNA extraction was followed by reverse transcription into cDNA, which acted as the sequencing template. The method was immunoSEQ multiplex PCR; TCRdb's version includes in-frame clones alone and lacks a portion of them. The data hold around 200,000 clones, with around 58% observed a single time. Specified treatment: oral pan-JAK inhibitor, 5-10 mg twice daily. CDR1 is MNHNS, CDR2 SASEGT, per germline. This CDR3 comprises 16 residues. Trimming cost V 2 bases and J 2 bases, with 15 bases left between them.

This clonotype originated in a human donor with alopecia areata. The V call is TRBV6-1, the J call TRBJ1-2, with a tentative D call TRBD1 (6 bases). The specimen was CD8+ T cells sorted from blood, collected at week 24, from a patient treated with tofacitinib. The CDR3 bases are TGTGCCAGCAGTGAATACTGGACAGCTGGAAACTATGGCTACACCTTC. This codes for CASSEYWTAGNYGYTF.